Listed below are T cell receptor beta chains from one sample, sequenced in a study of human T cells and chemical hapten exposure. TCRdb re-called the RACE reads through MiXCR, storing one row per CDR3 protein. This table holds approximately 52,000 distinct CDR3 sequences, 11% found once. This specimen was whole blood, taken in connection with sensitization to the hapten diphenylcyclopropenone (DPC). These receptors all stem from a woman aged 40 to 50 with alopecia areata. Some clones in this sample may be carry-over from other donors' samples. Both conserved end residues are part of each CDR3. The D gene is left open where the match is weak. Where a row states a size, it is once, few, many or the class of an expanded clone; other rows omit it.

v_call: TRBV29-1
d_call: .
clone_size: few
j_call: TRBJ1-1
cdr3_nt: TGCAGCGCCCAGGGGATGAACACTGAAGCTTTCTTT
cdr3_aa: CSAQGMNTEAFF

v_call: TRBV6-6
d_call: .
clone_size: few
j_call: TRBJ2-7
cdr3_nt: TGTGCCAGCACCCTGATGGGGGCCCACGAGCAGTACTTC
cdr3_aa: CASTLMGAHEQYF

v_call: TRBV10-3
d_call: .
clone_size: many
j_call: TRBJ2-6
cdr3_nt: TGTGCCATCAGTGAGTCGGCAGGGTCTGGGGCCAACGTCCTGACTTTC
cdr3_aa: CAISESAGSGANVLTF

v_call: TRBV6-5
d_call: .
clone_size: many
j_call: TRBJ1-6
cdr3_nt: TGTGCCAGCAGTTACCCGGGGTGGAATTCACCCCTCCACTTT
cdr3_aa: CASSYPGWNSPLHF

v_call: TRBV5-4
d_call: .
clone_size: few
j_call: TRBJ2-3
cdr3_nt: TGTGCCAGCAGCATTCGGACGGGGGCGACAGATACGCAGTATTTT
cdr3_aa: CASSIRTGATDTQYF

v_call: TRBV12-3/TRBV12-4
d_call: .
clone_size: .
j_call: TRBJ2-3
cdr3_nt: TGTGCCAGCAGTGGAAAGCGGGTCGGACGGGATACGCAGTATTTT
cdr3_aa: CASSGKRVGRDTQYF

v_call: TRBV6-5
d_call: TRBD1
clone_size: .
j_call: TRBJ2-7
cdr3_nt: TGTGCCAGCAAGGGACAGGGTTTCCACGAGCAGTACTTC
cdr3_aa: CASKGQGFHEQYF

v_call: TRBV12-3/TRBV12-4
d_call: TRBD2
clone_size: few
j_call: TRBJ2-3
cdr3_nt: TGTGCCAGCAGTCGCGGACTGGGAGGGCCAGATACGCAGTATTTT
cdr3_aa: CASSRGLGGPDTQYF

v_call: TRBV5-6
d_call: .
clone_size: .
j_call: TRBJ1-1
cdr3_nt: TGTGCCAGCAGCCGGATAGACAGAAACACTGAAGCTTTCTTT
cdr3_aa: CASSRIDRNTEAFF

v_call: TRBV20-1
d_call: .
clone_size: .
j_call: TRBJ1-1
cdr3_nt: TGCAGTGCTAGAATTTCCGGGACACGTAACACTGAAGCTTTCTTT
cdr3_aa: CSARISGTRNTEAFF

v_call: TRBV18
d_call: TRBD1
clone_size: .
j_call: TRBJ2-2
cdr3_nt: TGTGCCAGCTCGCAGGGACAGCTAATCGGGGAGCTGTTTTTT
cdr3_aa: CASSQGQLIGELFF

v_call: TRBV12-3/TRBV12-4
d_call: TRBD1
clone_size: many
j_call: TRBJ1-2
cdr3_nt: TGTGCCAGCAGCTTGGACAGGGACTATGGCTACACCTTC
cdr3_aa: CASSLDRDYGYTF

v_call: TRBV12-3/TRBV12-4
d_call: .
clone_size: many
j_call: TRBJ1-1
cdr3_nt: TGTGCCAGCAGTTTATGGGAGAACACTGAAGCTTTCTTT
cdr3_aa: CASSLWENTEAFF

v_call: TRBV28
d_call: .
clone_size: .
j_call: TRBJ2-3
cdr3_nt: TGTGCCAGCAGTTTACCCGATACGCAGTATTTT
cdr3_aa: CASSLPDTQYF

v_call: TRBV14
d_call: .
clone_size: .
j_call: TRBJ2-1
cdr3_nt: TGTGCCAGCAGCCAAGCCCGGTATGAGCAGTTCTTC
cdr3_aa: CASSQARYEQFF

v_call: TRBV11-2
d_call: TRBD1
clone_size: many
j_call: TRBJ2-7
cdr3_nt: TGTGCCAGCAGTCAGAGTGGGACAGAGGCCTACGAGCAGTACTTC
cdr3_aa: CASSQSGTEAYEQYF

v_call: TRBV18
d_call: .
clone_size: .
j_call: TRBJ2-7
cdr3_nt: TGTGCCAGCTCACCCGGGCGAACGTACGAGCAGTGCTTC
cdr3_aa: CASSPGRTYEQCF

v_call: TRBV4-1
d_call: TRBD1
clone_size: many
j_call: TRBJ2-5
cdr3_nt: TGCGCCAGCAGCCAAGTGGACAGGGAGACCCAGTACTTC
cdr3_aa: CASSQVDRETQYF

v_call: TRBV7-2
d_call: .
clone_size: many
j_call: TRBJ1-2
cdr3_nt: TGTGCCAGCAGCTCATCAGGGCGCGGCTACACCTTC
cdr3_aa: CASSSSGRGYTF

v_call: TRBV20-1
d_call: .
clone_size: many
j_call: TRBJ1-1
cdr3_nt: TGCAGTGCTAGAGACGGGACCCAAGGTGAAGCTTTCTTT
cdr3_aa: CSARDGTQGEAFF

v_call: TRBV18
d_call: .
clone_size: many
j_call: TRBJ1-5
cdr3_nt: TGTGCCAGCTCACCCTTACGTATAGGGGTTGGGAATCAGCCCCAGCATTTT
cdr3_aa: CASSPLRIGVGNQPQHF

v_call: TRBV11-2
d_call: .
clone_size: many
j_call: TRBJ2-1
cdr3_nt: TGTGCCAGCAGCTTAGGCAATGAGCAGTTCTTC
cdr3_aa: CASSLGNEQFF

v_call: TRBV6-5
d_call: TRBD2
clone_size: .
j_call: TRBJ2-3
cdr3_nt: TGTGCCAGCAGTCATGGGACTAGCGGAGATACAGATACGCAGTATTTT
cdr3_aa: CASSHGTSGDTDTQYF

v_call: TRBV4-1
d_call: .
clone_size: few
j_call: TRBJ1-1
cdr3_nt: TGCGCCAGCAGCCAAGAGGGGCCGAACACTGAAGCTTTCTTT
cdr3_aa: CASSQEGPNTEAFF

v_call: TRBV24-1
d_call: .
clone_size: many
j_call: TRBJ2-1
cdr3_nt: TGTGCCACCTCTCAATTGGCAACAACGGTCAGCAATGAGCAGTTCTTC
cdr3_aa: CATSQLATTVSNEQFF

v_call: TRBV3-1
d_call: .
clone_size: many
j_call: TRBJ1-6
cdr3_nt: TGTGCCAGCAGCCAAGTGGGGAAAAATTCACCCCTCCACTTT
cdr3_aa: CASSQVGKNSPLHF

v_call: TRBV6-6
d_call: .
clone_size: many
j_call: TRBJ1-4
cdr3_nt: TGTGCCAGCAGCGTAAGACAGCTTGAAAAACTGTTTTTT
cdr3_aa: CASSVRQLEKLFF

v_call: TRBV3-1
d_call: .
clone_size: many
j_call: TRBJ2-5
cdr3_nt: TGTGCCAGCAGCCAAGATAGCGGCCAAGAGACCCAGTACTTC
cdr3_aa: CASSQDSGQETQYF

v_call: TRBV29-1
d_call: TRBD2
clone_size: many
j_call: TRBJ2-5
cdr3_nt: TGCAGCGTTGAAGATCTTGGGGCGGGAGGGGAAGAGACCCAGTACTTC
cdr3_aa: CSVEDLGAGGEETQYF

v_call: TRBV18
d_call: .
clone_size: few
j_call: TRBJ2-4
cdr3_nt: TGTGCCAGCTCACCGAGGTACATTCAGTACTTC
cdr3_aa: CASSPRYIQYF

v_call: TRBV18
d_call: .
clone_size: many
j_call: TRBJ1-1
cdr3_nt: TGTGCCAGCTCACCGGAATGGGGGGCTGTGAACACTGAAGCTTTCTTT
cdr3_aa: CASSPEWGAVNTEAFF

v_call: TRBV18
d_call: .
clone_size: many
j_call: TRBJ2-1
cdr3_nt: TGTGCCAGCTCACCCCCCGGGTATTTGAACAATGAGCAGTTCTTC
cdr3_aa: CASSPPGYLNNEQFF

v_call: TRBV25-1
d_call: .
clone_size: few
j_call: TRBJ1-1
cdr3_nt: TGTGCCAGCAGTGATACCGGGGTTGCTTTCTTT
cdr3_aa: CASSDTGVAFF

v_call: TRBV6-5
d_call: .
clone_size: few
j_call: TRBJ2-5
cdr3_nt: TGTGCCAGCACCCCGGGGGTGTACCAAGAGACCCAGTACTTC
cdr3_aa: CASTPGVYQETQYF

v_call: TRBV2
d_call: .
clone_size: few
j_call: TRBJ1-1
cdr3_nt: TGTGCCAGCAGTGAAGAGGCGGGGGCTATCACTGAAGCTTTCTTT
cdr3_aa: CASSEEAGAITEAFF

v_call: TRBV6-2/TRBV6-3
d_call: .
clone_size: .
j_call: TRBJ1-1
cdr3_nt: TGTGCCAGCAGAAGAAACAGGGCAGGCACTGAAGCTTTCTTT
cdr3_aa: CASRRNRAGTEAFF

v_call: TRBV7-6
d_call: .
clone_size: many
j_call: TRBJ2-1
cdr3_nt: TGTGCCAGCAGCTCCGGGGTCTACAATGAGCAGTTCTTC
cdr3_aa: CASSSGVYNEQFF

v_call: TRBV12-3/TRBV12-4
d_call: .
clone_size: many
j_call: TRBJ2-7
cdr3_nt: TGTGCCAGCAGTTTAGACTCCTACGAGCAGTACTTC
cdr3_aa: CASSLDSYEQYF

v_call: TRBV28
d_call: TRBD2
clone_size: many
j_call: TRBJ2-3
cdr3_nt: TGTGCCAGCAGTCTGGGACTAGCGGGAGGGCCTCAATATTTT
cdr3_aa: CASSLGLAGGPQYF

v_call: TRBV7-2
d_call: .
clone_size: .
j_call: TRBJ1-2
cdr3_nt: TGTGCCAGCAGCTTAGACAGATTTAGTGGCTACACCTTC
cdr3_aa: CASSLDRFSGYTF

v_call: TRBV28
d_call: .
clone_size: .
j_call: TRBJ2-5
cdr3_nt: TGTGCCTCAGGGGGAGGCCAAGAGACCCAGTACTTC
cdr3_aa: CASGGGQETQYF

v_call: TRBV3-1
d_call: .
clone_size: .
j_call: TRBJ2-7
cdr3_nt: TGCGCCAGCAGCTGGACAGCCTACGAGCAGTACTTC
cdr3_aa: CASSWTAYEQYF

v_call: TRBV6-5
d_call: TRBD2
clone_size: many
j_call: TRBJ2-1
cdr3_nt: TGTGCCAGCACCAGGAGCGGGGCCTCCTACAATGAGCAGTTCTTC
cdr3_aa: CASTRSGASYNEQFF

v_call: TRBV7-2
d_call: .
clone_size: many
j_call: TRBJ1-1
cdr3_nt: TGTGCCAGCAGCCCACATGCCACAGGGACTGAAGCTTTCTTT
cdr3_aa: CASSPHATGTEAFF

v_call: TRBV3-1
d_call: .
clone_size: many
j_call: TRBJ1-5
cdr3_nt: TGTGCCAGCAGCCCCCAAATGGGCGGCAATCAGCCCCAGCATTTT
cdr3_aa: CASSPQMGGNQPQHF

v_call: TRBV10-2
d_call: .
clone_size: few
j_call: TRBJ2-3
cdr3_nt: TGCGCCAGCGGCAGGGGACCACCCCTCGATACGCAGTATTTT
cdr3_aa: CASGRGPPLDTQYF